This paragraph covers one T cell receptor beta chain sequence. As yet, its antigen is unknown. This specimen comes from a study of T cell responses to AZD1222 COVID-19 vaccine. General study points: With dominance at 160-218 and 743-854, vaccine-associated CD4 TCRs spanned spike.

Germline loops: CDR1 SGHRS, CDR2 YFSETQ. The CDR3 is made up of 14 amino acids. Trimming took off 3 bases at V and 5 bases at J, with 14 bases between the two ends. Using immunoSEQ multiplex PCR, the repertoire was profiled, and TCRdb retains in-frame clones only, with some absent. The sample includes almost 70,000 clones, less than 85% seen only once; the top ten take 25%. The starting material was peripheral blood, obtained 28 days after the second AZD1222 dose. The sequence came from an adult who received the AZD1222 COVID-19 vaccine. V usage is TRBV5-1 and J usage is TRBJ2-5, with D perhaps given as TRBD1 or TRBD2 (5 bases each). CDR3 sequence (DNA): TGCGCCAGCAGCTCCCCGGGACGAGGGGAGACCCAGTACTTC. Translation gives CASSSPGRGETQYF.